Below, one T cell receptor beta chain is given with its context. This record comes from a study of blood T cell repertoires in COVID-19. Whole-study context: From the United States, Italy and Spain came samples of acute and convalescent COVID-19. From T cells, B-cell-depleted T cells, or PBMCs came the material, which was cDNA or gDNA.

Germline V gene sequence: CDR1 ENHRY, CDR2 SYGVKD. The length of the CDR3 is 17 residues. The ends lost 0 bases at V and 1 base at J; junction bases unmatched: 5. Sequenced by immunoSEQ multiplex PCR; TCRdb stores in-frame clones only, minus some. Found here are around 370,000 clones, 90% of them singletons; the top ten hold 6% to 7.5%. This rearrangement joins TRBV10-3 to TRBJ1-1; 10 bases match TRBD1. The origin of this receptor is a man aged 18 to 35 with active or convalescent COVID-19. The material sequenced was peripheral blood. CDR3 sequence (DNA): TGTGCCATCAGTGAGTCAGGACAGGGGGGGGAGAACACTGAAGCTTTCTTT. This codes for CAISESGQGGENTEAFF.